Sequencing of this TCR beta chain was carried out in a study of blood T cell repertoires in COVID-19. Overall study context: Material from acute and convalescent COVID-19 was sourced from the United States, Italy and Spain. Sample material is recorded as cDNA or gDNA derived from T cells, B-cell-depleted T cells, or PBMCs.

In the original analysis: It was from reference gene primer amplification that nucleated cell counts were estimated. Sequencing was performed with immunoSEQ multiplex PCR; in TCRdb, only in-frame clones are kept and a portion is missing. That table supplies the V and J calls and clone size; D and trimming were determined from the DNA. The table includes about half a million clones, approximately 85% detected once. V gave up 6 bases and J gave up 4 bases; unmatched junction bases: 7. The CDR3 extends over 15 amino acids. Germline V gene data show CDR1 as LNHDA and CDR2 as SQIVND (reference sequence). The receptor's source is a human donor in a cohort sampled during active COVID-19. The V and J genes are TRBV19 and TRBJ2-3, with TRBD2 matching 10 bases. The sequencing input was peripheral blood. CDR3 coding DNA: TGTGCCAGTAGGGAGTCTAGCGGGAGCCCAGATACGCAGTATTTT. Translation gives CASRESSGSPDTQYF.